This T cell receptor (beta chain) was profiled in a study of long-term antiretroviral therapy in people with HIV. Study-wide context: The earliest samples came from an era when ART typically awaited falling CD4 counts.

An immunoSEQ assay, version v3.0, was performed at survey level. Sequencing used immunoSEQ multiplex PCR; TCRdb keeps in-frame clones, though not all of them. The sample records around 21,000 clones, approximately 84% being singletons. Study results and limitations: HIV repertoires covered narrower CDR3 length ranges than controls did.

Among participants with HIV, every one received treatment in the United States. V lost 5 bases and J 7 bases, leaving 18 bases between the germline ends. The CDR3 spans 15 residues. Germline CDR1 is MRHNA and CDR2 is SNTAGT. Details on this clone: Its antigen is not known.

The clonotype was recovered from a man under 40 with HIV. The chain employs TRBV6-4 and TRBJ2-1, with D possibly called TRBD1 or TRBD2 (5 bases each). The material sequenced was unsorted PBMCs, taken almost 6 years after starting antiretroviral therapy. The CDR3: CASSPSGPRRNEQFF. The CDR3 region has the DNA TGTGCCAGCAGTCCGTCGGGACCTAGGCGAAATGAGCAGTTCTTC.